The T cell receptor (beta chain) under discussion was sequenced for a study of blood T cell repertoires in COVID-19. Across the whole study: The study drew acute and convalescent COVID-19 samples from the United States, Italy and Spain. Nucleic acid was either cDNA or gDNA, and it came from T cells, B-cell-depleted T cells, or PBMCs.

The CDR3 length is 11 residues. With V trimmed by 6 bases and J by 7 bases, 2 bases remained unmatched. Per the germline V gene, CDR1 is LNHDA and CDR2 is SQIVND (reference sequence). As originally analysed: The assay estimated nucleated cells by amplifying reference gene primers. Here immunoSEQ multiplex PCR was the method, and the copy in TCRdb shows in-frame clones only, minus some. The DNA was the basis for D and trimming; V, J and clone size are from that table. This table has 90,000 or so clones, 86% appearing once. Sequencing was carried out using peripheral blood. The gene calls are TRBV19 and TRBJ1-1; 7 nucleotides align to TRBD1. This receptor was identified in a man aged 45-65 years with active COVID-19. CDR3 residues: CASSPGGEAFF. In DNA form, the CDR3 reads TGTGCCAGTAGCCCAGGGGGTGAAGCTTTCTTT.